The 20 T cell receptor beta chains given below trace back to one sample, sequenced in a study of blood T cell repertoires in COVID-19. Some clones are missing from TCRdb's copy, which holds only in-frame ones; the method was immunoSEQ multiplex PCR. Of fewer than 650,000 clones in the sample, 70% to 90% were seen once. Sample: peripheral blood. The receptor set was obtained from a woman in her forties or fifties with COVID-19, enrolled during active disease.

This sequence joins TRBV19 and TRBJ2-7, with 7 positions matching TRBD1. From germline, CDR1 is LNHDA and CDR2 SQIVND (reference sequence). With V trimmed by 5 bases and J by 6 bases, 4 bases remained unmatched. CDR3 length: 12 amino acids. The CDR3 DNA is TGTGCCAGTAGTCCCCGACAGGGCGAGCAGTACTTC. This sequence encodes CASSPRQGEQYF.

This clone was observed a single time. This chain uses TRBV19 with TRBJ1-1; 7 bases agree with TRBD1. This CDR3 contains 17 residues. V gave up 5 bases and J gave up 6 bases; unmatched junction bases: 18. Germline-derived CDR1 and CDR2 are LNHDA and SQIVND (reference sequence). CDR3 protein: CASSPRPFQGVSAEAFF. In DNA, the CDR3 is TGTGCCAGTAGTCCTCGCCCCTTTCAGGGGGTAAGCGCTGAAGCTTTCTTT.

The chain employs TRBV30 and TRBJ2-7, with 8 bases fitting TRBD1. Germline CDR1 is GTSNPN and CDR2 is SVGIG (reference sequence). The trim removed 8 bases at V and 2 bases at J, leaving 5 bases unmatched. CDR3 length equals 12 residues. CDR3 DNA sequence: TGTGCCGGACAGGGACAGACCTACGAGCAGTACTTC. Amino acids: CAGQGQTYEQYF.

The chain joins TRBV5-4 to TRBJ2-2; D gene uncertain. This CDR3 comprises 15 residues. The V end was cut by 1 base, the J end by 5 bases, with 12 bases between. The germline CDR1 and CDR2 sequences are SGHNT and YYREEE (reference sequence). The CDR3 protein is CASSLSSAGTGELFF. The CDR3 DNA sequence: TGTGCCAGCAGCTTGAGTTCAGCCGGGACCGGGGAGCTGTTTTTT.

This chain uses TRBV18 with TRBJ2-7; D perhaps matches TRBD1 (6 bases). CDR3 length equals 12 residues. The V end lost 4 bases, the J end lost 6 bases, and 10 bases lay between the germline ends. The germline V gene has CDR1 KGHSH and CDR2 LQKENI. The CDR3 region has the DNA TGTGCCAGCTCACGGCAGGGGAGCGAGCAGTACTTC. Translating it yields CASSRQGSEQYF.

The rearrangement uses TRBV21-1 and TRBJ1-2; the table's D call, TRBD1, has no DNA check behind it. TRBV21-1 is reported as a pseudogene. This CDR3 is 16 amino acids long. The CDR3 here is CASTLLRDRPAYGYTF. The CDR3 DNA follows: TGTGCCAGCACCTTACTCCGGGACAGGCCCGCCTATGGCTACACCTTC.

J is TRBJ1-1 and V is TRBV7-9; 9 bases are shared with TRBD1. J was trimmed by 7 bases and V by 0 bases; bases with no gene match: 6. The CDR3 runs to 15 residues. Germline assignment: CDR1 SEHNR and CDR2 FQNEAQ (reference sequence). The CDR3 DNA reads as TGTGCCAGCAGCTTAGCGGGCGGGACAGGGCGTGAAGCTTTCTTT. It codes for CASSLAGGTGREAFF.

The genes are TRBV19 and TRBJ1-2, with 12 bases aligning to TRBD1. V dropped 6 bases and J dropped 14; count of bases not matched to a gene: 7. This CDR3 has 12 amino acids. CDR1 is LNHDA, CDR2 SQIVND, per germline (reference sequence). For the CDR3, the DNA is TGTGCCAGTAGGACGGGACAGGGGGCGCGGACCTTC. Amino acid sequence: CASRTGQGARTF.

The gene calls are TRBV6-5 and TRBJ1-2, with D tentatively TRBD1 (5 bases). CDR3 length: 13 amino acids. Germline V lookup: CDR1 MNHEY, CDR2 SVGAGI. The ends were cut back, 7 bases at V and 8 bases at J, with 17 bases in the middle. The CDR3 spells CASNGREGRGYTF. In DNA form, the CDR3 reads TGTGCCAGCAACGGCAGGGAAGGCAGAGGCTACACCTTC.

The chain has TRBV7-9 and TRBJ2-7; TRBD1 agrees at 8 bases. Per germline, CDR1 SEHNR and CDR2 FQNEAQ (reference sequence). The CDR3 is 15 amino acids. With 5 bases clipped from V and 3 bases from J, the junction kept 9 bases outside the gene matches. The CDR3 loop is CASSPSPTGDYEQYF. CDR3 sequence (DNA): TGTGCCAGCAGCCCGAGCCCGACAGGGGACTACGAGCAGTACTTC.

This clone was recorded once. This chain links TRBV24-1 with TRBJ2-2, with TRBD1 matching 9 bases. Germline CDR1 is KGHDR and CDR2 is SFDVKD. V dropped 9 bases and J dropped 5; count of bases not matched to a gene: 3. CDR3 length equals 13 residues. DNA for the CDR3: TGTGCCACCGGGACAGGGTTGACCGGGGAGCTGTTTTTT. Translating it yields CATGTGLTGELFF.

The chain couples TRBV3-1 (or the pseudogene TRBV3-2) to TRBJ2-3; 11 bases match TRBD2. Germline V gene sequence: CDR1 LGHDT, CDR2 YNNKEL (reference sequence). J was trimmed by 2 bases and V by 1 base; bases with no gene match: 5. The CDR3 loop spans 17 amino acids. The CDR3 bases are TGTGCCAGCAGCCAAGGCCTAGCGGGGGGTATCACAGATACGCAGTATTTT. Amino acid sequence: CASSQGLAGGITDTQYF.

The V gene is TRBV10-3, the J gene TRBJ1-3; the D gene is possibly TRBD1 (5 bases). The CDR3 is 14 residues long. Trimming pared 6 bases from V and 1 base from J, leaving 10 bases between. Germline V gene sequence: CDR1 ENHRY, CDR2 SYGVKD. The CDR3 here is CAIRPDSSGNTIYF. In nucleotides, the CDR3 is TGTGCCATCAGGCCTGACAGTTCTGGAAACACCATATATTTT.

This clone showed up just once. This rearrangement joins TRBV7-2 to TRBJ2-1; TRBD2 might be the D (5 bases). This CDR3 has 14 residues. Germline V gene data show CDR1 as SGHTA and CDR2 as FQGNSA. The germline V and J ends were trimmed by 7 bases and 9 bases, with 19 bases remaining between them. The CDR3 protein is CASTRRTSNGEQFF. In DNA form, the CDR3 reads TGTGCCAGCACCCGCCGGACTTCAAATGGTGAGCAGTTCTTC.

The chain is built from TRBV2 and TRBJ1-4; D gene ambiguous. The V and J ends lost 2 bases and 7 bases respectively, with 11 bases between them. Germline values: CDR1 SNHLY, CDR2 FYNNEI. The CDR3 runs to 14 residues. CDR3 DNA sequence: TGTGCCAGCAGTGAAATCGCAGTCAGTGAAAAACTGTTTTTT. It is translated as CASSEIAVSEKLFF.

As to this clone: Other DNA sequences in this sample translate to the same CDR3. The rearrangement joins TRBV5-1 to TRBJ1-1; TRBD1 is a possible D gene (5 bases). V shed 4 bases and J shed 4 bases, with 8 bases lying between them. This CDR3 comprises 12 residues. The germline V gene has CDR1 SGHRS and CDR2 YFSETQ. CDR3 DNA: TGCGCCAGCAGCCCCGGGGGCACTGAAGCTTTCTTT. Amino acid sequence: CASSPGGTEAFF.

The CDR3 protein is CASSELGLAADTQYF. As DNA, the CDR3 is TGTGCCAGCAGCGAGCTGGGACTAGCAGCAGATACGCAGTATTTT. The rearrangement joins TRBV5-4 to TRBJ2-3, with 9 bases that match TRBD2. Germline V gives CDR1 SGHNT, CDR2 YYREEE (reference sequence). The CDR3 covers 15 residues. The J segment lost 4 bases and the V segment lost 4 bases, leaving 7 bases of the junction unmatched.

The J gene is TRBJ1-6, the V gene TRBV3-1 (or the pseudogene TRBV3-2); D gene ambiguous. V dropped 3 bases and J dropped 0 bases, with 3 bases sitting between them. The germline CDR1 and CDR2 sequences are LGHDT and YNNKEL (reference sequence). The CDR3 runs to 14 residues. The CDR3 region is CASSQSSYNSPLHF. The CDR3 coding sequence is TGTGCCAGCAGCCAGAGCTCCTATAATTCACCCCTCCACTTT.

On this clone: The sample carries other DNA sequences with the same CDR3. CDR3 bases: TGTGCCAGCTCACCCCTTAGCGGGGGGGACACCGGGGAGCTGTTTTTT. This gives the protein CASSPLSGGDTGELFF. This chain connects TRBV18 to TRBJ2-2; 11 nucleotides align to TRBD2. CDR3 length: 16 amino acids. J gave up 3 bases and V 3 bases, and 3 bases lay outside the gene matches. From germline, CDR1 is KGHSH and CDR2 LQKENI. Combining the CDR3 with reference TRBV18 and TRBJ2-2 gives the whole variable domain NAGVMQNPRHLVRRRGQEARLRCSPMKGHSHVYWYRQLPEEGLKFMVYLQKENIIDESGMPKERFSAEFPKEGPSILRIQQVVRGDSAAYFCASSPLSGGDTGELFFGEGSRLTVL.

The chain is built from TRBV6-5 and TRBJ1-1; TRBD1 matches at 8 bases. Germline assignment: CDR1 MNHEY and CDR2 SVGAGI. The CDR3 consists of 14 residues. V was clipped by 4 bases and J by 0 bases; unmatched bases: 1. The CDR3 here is CASSWTGMNTEAFF. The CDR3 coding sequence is TGTGCCAGCAGTTGGACAGGGATGAACACTGAAGCTTTCTTT.